The present T cell receptor (beta chain) was sequenced within a study of human T cells and chemical hapten exposure. Study-level findings and limits: Donors were affected by alopecia, so their immune reaction might vary from that of healthy individuals. The study found expanded TCRs formed significantly more large CDR3 similarity clusters than controls.

This clonotype occurred many times. Its specificity is unknown. Noted time point: pre-sensitization, week 0. Treatment given: therapeutic diphenylcyclopropenone sensitization with weekly scalp DPC. Using its own MiXCR run on the RACE reads, TCRdb lists one record per CDR3 protein. The table records about 380,000 distinct CDR3 sequences, approximately 5% of them present only once. Germline lookup yields CDR1 SGHVS and CDR2 FQNEAQ. The CDR3 runs to 12 residues. V lost 5 bases, J lost 8 bases, and 11 bases lay in between. This specimen was whole blood, taken in connection with sensitization to the hapten diphenylcyclopropenone (DPC). This sequence joins TRBV7-8 and TRBJ2-3, with unresolved D. This receptor was obtained from a woman aged 45 to 65 with alopecia areata. Some clones in this sample may be carry-over from other donors' samples. The DNA of the CDR3 is TGTGCCAGCAGCCGAGCCCTGGGTACGCAGTATTTT. As protein: CASSRALGTQYF.